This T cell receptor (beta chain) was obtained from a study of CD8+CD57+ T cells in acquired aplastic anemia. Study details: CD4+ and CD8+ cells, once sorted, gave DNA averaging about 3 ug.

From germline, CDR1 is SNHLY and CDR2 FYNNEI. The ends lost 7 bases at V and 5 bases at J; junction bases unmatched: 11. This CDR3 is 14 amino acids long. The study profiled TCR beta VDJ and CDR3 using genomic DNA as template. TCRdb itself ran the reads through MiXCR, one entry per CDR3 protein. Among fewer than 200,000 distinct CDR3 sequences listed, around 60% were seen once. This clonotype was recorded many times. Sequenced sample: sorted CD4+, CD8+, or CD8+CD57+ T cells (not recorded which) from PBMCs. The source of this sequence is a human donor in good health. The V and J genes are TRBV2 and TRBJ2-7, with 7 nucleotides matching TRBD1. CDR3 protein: CASTGTANFNEQYF. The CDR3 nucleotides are TGTGCCAGCACCGGGACAGCGAACTTCAACGAGCAGTACTTC.